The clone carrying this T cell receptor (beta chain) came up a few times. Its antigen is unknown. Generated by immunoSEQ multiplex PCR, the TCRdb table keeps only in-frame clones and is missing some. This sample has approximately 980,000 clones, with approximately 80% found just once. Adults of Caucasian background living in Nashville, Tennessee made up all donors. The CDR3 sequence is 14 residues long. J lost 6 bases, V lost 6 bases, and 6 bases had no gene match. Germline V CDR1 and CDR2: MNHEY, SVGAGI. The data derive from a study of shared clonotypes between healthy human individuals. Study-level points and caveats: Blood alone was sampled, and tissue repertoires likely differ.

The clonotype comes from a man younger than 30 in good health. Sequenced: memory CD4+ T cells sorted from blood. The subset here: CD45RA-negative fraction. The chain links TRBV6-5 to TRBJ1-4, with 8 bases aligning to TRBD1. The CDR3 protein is CASRVDRADEKLFF. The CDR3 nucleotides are TGTGCCAGCAGGGTGGACAGGGCGGATGAAAAACTGTTTTTT.